The T cell receptor beta chain under discussion was sequenced for a study of shared clonotypes between healthy human individuals. About this clone: Its antigen is as yet unknown.

Study-wide points: It was only blood that was sampled, and tissue repertoires likely differ.

Assay: immunoSEQ multiplex PCR; the TCRdb copy retains only in-frame clones and omits some. This sample yields about a million clones, of which roughly 80% are seen a single time; 0.89% belongs to the top ten. CDR3 length equals 15 residues. With V trimmed by 7 bases and J by 4 bases, 7 bases remained unmatched. Germline V gene data show CDR1 as SNHLY and CDR2 as FYNNEI. The chain employs TRBV2 and TRBJ2-1; 10 bases are shared with TRBD2. Sequencing was performed on memory CD4+ T cells from PBMCs. The subset is: CD45RA-negative fraction. The TCR comes from a man aged 18 to 35 in good health. Some clones in this sample may be carry-over from other donors' samples. Here the CDR3 reads CASKPTSGVYNEQFF. The CDR3 nucleotides are TGTGCCAGCAAGCCAACTAGCGGGGTTTACAATGAGCAGTTCTTC.